The present T cell receptor beta chain was sequenced within a study of cytomegalovirus exposure and HLA in healthy donors. Findings of the study overall: The authors later linked a missense DCLRE1C variant to TCR beta V- and J-gene trimming. Versus the approximately 670-donor mean, an Asian-associated ancestry cluster reportedly showed fewer N-insertions in a later analysis. Accurate HLA-A and HLA-B prediction from TCR beta sequences was reported for most subjects.

As regards this clone: Antigen specificity is unknown.

Germline values: CDR1 SGHRS, CDR2 YFSETQ. Trimming cost V 1 base and J 5 bases, with 15 bases left between them. This CDR3 region has 15 residues. Primers: 60 Vbeta forward and 13 Jbeta reverse. TCRdb keeps only in-frame clones here, not all; method: immunoSEQ multiplex PCR. The table shows around 70,000 clones, with roughly 70% occurring only once. This chain joins TRBV5-1 and TRBJ1-1, with a weak D call TRBD1 (5 bases). The clonotype originates from a man in his 60s in good health and CMV-seropositive. Sequencing was carried out using PBMCs. CDR3: CASSLTGAAGTEAFF. CDR3 coding DNA: TGCGCCAGCAGCTTGACCGGGGCGGCGGGGACTGAAGCTTTCTTT.